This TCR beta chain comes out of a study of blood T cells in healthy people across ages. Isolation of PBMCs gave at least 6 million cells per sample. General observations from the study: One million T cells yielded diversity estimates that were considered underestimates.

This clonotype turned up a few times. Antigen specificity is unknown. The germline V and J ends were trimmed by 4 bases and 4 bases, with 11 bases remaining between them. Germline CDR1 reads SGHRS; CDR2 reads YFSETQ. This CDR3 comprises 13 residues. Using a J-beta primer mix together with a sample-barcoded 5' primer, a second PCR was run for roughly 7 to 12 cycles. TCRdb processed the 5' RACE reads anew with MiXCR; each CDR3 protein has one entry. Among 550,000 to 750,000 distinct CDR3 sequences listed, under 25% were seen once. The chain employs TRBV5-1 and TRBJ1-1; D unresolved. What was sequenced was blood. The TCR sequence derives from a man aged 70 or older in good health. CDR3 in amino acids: CASSTDGLTEAFF. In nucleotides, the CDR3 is TGCGCCAGCAGCACGGACGGGCTCACTGAAGCTTTCTTT.